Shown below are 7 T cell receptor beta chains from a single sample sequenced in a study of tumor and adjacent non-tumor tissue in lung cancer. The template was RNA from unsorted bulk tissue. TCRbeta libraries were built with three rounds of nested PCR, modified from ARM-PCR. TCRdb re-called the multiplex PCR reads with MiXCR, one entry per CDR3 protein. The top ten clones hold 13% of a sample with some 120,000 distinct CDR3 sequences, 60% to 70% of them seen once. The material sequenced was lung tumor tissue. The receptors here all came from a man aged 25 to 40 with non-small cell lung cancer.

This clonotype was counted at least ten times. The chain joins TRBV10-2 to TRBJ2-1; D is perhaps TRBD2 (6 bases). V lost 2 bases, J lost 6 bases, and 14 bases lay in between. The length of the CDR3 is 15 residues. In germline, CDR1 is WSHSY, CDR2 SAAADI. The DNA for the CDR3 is TGCGCCAGCAGTGAGGGCGGGGCCGGGGGCAATGAGCAGTTCTTC. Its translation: CASSEGGAGGNEQFF.

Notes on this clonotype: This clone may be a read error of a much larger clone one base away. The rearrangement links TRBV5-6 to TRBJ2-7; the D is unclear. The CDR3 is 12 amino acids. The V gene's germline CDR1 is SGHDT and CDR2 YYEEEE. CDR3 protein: CVSSLVPREQYF. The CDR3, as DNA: TGTGTCAGCAGCTTGGTCCCGCGGGAGCAGTACTTC.

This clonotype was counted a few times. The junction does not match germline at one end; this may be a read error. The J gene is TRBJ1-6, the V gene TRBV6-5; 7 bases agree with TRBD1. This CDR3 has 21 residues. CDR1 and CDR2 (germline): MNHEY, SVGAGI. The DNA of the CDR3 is TGTACCAGCAGCTTCAGGGCCAATGTTACGACAGGGAGCTCCTATAATTCACCCCTCCACTTT. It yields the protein CTSSFRANVTTGSSYNSPLHF.

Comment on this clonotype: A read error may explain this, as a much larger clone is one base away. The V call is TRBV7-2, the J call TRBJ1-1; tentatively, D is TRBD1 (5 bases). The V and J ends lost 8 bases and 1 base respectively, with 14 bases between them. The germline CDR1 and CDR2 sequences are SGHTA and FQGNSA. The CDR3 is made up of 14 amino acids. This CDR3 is CASCRGTANTEAFF. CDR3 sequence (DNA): TGTGCCAGCTGCAGAGGGACTGCGAACACTGAAGCTTTCTTT.

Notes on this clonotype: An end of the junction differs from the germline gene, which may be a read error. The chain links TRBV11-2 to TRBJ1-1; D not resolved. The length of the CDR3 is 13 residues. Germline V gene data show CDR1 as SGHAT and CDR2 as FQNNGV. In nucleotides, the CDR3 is TGTGCCAGCACCTTAGACGAATACACTGAAGCTTTCTTT. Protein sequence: CASTLDEYTEAFF.

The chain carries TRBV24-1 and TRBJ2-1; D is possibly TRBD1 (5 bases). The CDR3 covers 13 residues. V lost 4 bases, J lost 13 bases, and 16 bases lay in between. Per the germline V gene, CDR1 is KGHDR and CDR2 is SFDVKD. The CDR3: CATSEPGQEAQFF. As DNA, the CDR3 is TGTGCCACCAGTGAACCCGGACAAGAAGCTCAGTTCTTC.

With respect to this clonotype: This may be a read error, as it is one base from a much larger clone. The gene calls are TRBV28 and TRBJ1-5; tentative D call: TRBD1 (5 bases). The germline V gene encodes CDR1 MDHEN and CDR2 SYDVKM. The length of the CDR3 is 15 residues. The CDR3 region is CASSLGGQGDQTQHF. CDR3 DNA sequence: TGTGCCAGCAGTTTAGGTGGGCAGGGTGATCAGACCCAGCATTTT.